One and the same sample provided the 2 T cell receptor beta chains below, sequenced in a study of a mutant IDH1 vaccine in newly diagnosed glioma. Profiled with immunoSEQ multiplex PCR; TCRdb holds only in-frame clones, not every one. The table has 80,000 to 100,000 clones, 80% seen once; the top ten hold less than 8.5%. Time point meaning: baseline, week 1 (first vaccination visit). Documented treatment: pre-vaccination baseline after standard-of-care therapy. The sequenced sample was PBMCs, obtained from a glioma patient treated with radiotherapy, temozolomide or both. The receptors were sampled from a man aged 35 to 55 with glioma.

The chain has TRBV6-5 and TRBJ2-7, with D perhaps being TRBD1 or TRBD2 (5 bases each). Germline V gives CDR1 MNHEY, CDR2 SVGAGI. CDR3 length: 16 amino acids. The V end lost 0 bases, the J end lost 2 bases, and 14 bases lay between the germline ends. The CDR3 region is CASSYSRGGLPYEQYF. In nucleotides, the CDR3 is TGTGCCAGCAGTTACTCGAGGGGTGGTCTTCCCTACGAGCAGTACTTC.

This clone has more than one count but fewer than ten. The rearrangement joins TRBV30 to TRBJ1-1, with D maybe TRBD1 (5 bases). The CDR3 has 14 residues. The V and J ends lost 3 bases and 0 bases respectively, with 11 bases between them. Germline V gene lookup returns CDR1 GTSNPN and CDR2 SVGIG (reference sequence). Here the CDR3 DNA reads TGTGCCTGGAGCCCCGGACAAGTGAACACTGAAGCTTTCTTT. Its protein is CAWSPGQVNTEAFF.